This TCR beta chain was sequenced during a study of shared clonotypes between healthy human individuals. Study-wide background: Ranging from 18 to 49 in age, donors were two women and three men.

General observations from the study: About 5% of naive CD4 clonotypes were common to a handful of donors. Sampling included only blood; tissue repertoires likely differ.

Positive CCR7 selection of CD45RO-negative cells yielded the naive CD8 cells, and terminally differentiated effector memory CD45RA+ cells were excluded. Generated by immunoSEQ multiplex PCR, the TCRdb table keeps only in-frame clones and is missing some. Among approximately 720,000 clones listed, around 92% were seen once. With respect to this clone: Its target is not known.

Trimming took off 5 bases at V and 1 base at J, with 19 bases between the two ends. The CDR3 is 17 amino acids. From germline, CDR1 is SGHNT and CDR2 YENEEA. The chain joins TRBV11-3 to TRBJ2-3; tentative D call: TRBD1 (6 bases). The source is a man younger than 40 in good health. Material: naive CD8+ T cells sorted from blood. CDR3 DNA: TGTGCCAGCAGCCATCCGTCAGGGGTTGATGGCACAGATACGCAGTATTTT. Amino acid sequence: CASSHPSGVDGTDTQYF.